The 25 T cell receptor beta chains below come from one sample, sequenced in a study of CD8 T cells in Susac syndrome. RNA amounts of about 0.5 to 1 ug underwent reverse transcription with random hexamers. In TCRdb, the immunoSEQ multiplex PCR reads were re-called with MiXCR into one record per CDR3 protein. The sample records about 200,000 distinct CDR3 sequences, over 85% being singletons. Sequencing was done on a sample of CD4+ T cells from PBMCs. Receptors were obtained from a human donor in good health.

CDR3 sequence: CASSETGNYGYTF. CDR3 DNA: TGTGCCAGCAGTGAGACAGGGAACTATGGCTACACCTTC. The chain carries TRBV12-3 or TRBV12-4 and TRBJ1-2; 7 nucleotides line up with TRBD1. The CDR3 is 13 residues long. Unmatched junction bases numbered 2, after V lost 5 bases and J lost 2 bases.

This rearrangement joins TRBV12-3 or TRBV12-4 to TRBJ2-1, with TRBD2 as a possible D gene (6 bases). V gave up 3 bases and J gave up 5 bases, with 20 bases separating them. CDR3 length: 17 amino acids. The chain's CDR3 is CASSFLWKAGPHNEQFF. The CDR3 region has the DNA TGTGCCAGCAGTTTTCTGTGGAAGGCGGGGCCCCACAATGAGCAGTTCTTC.

J is TRBJ2-7 and V is TRBV4-1, with a tentative D call TRBD2 (6 bases). This CDR3 has 16 residues. Germline lookup yields CDR1 MGHRA and CDR2 YSYEKL. Trimming pared 0 bases from V and 0 bases from J, leaving 12 bases between. The CDR3 region is CASSQDPTGSSYEQYV. The DNA of the CDR3 is TGCGCCAGCAGCCAAGATCCCACCGGGAGCTCCTACGAGCAGTACGTC.

This clonotype has a single count. The chain carries TRBV3-1 and TRBJ2-1, with 7 bases aligning to TRBD2. The CDR3 spans 15 residues. V lost 3 bases to trimming and J lost 0 bases; unmatched junction nucleotides: 2. Germline loops: CDR1 LGHDT, CDR2 YNNKEL (reference sequence). The CDR3 sequence is CASSQGGDSYNEQFF. For the CDR3, the DNA is TGTGCCAGCAGCCAGGGGGGGGACTCCTACAATGAGCAGTTCTTC.

The V gene is TRBV23-1, the J gene TRBJ1-2; D not resolved. TRBV23-1 is identified as an open reading frame with a role that is uncertain. Trimming cost V 0 bases and J 2 bases, with 7 bases left between them. This CDR3 spans 14 amino acids. This CDR3 reads CASSQSPGNYGYTF. In nucleotides, the CDR3 is TGCGCCAGCAGTCAATCCCCCGGGAACTATGGCTACACCTTC.

The V and J genes are TRBV24-1 and TRBJ2-7; TRBD1 is a possible D gene (7 bases). V was shortened by 0 bases and J by 3 bases, with 17 bases between the two germline ends. CDR3 length: 17 residues. The germline gives CDR1 KGHDR, CDR2 SFDVKD. This chain's CDR3 is CATSDLQRQGGLYEQYV. Written as DNA, the CDR3 is TGTGCCACCAGTGATTTGCAGCGGCAGGGGGGCCTCTACGAGCAGTACGTC.

The chain carries TRBV29-1 and TRBJ2-6; D gene uncertain. The CDR3 sequence is 14 residues long. Trimming took off 4 bases at V and 3 bases at J, with 10 bases between the two ends. CDR1 and CDR2 from the germline V gene are SQVTM and ANQGSEA. CDR3 region: CSVVVGNGANVLTF. The CDR3, as DNA: TGCAGCGTTGTCGTGGGCAATGGGGCCAACGTCCTGACTTTC.

The V gene is TRBV5-4, the J gene TRBJ1-5; D call uncertain. The germline V and J ends were trimmed by 0 bases and 6 bases, with 13 bases remaining between them. CDR3 size: 15 residues. Per the germline V gene, CDR1 is SGHNT and CDR2 is YYREEE (reference sequence). CDR3 loop: CASSLGNRVGQPQHF. DNA for the CDR3: TGTGCCAGCAGCTTGGGGAATCGGGTCGGTCAGCCCCAGCATTTT.

This chain links TRBV6-6 with TRBJ2-1, with D unclear. V was pared by 4 bases and J by 12 bases, with 10 bases between. Germline CDR1 MNHNY, CDR2 SVGAGI (reference sequence). CDR3 length: 11 residues. In nucleotides, the CDR3 is TGTGCCAGCAGTTCCTACATCCTGCAGTTCTTC. Amino acid sequence: CASSSYILQFF.

J is TRBJ2-3 and V is TRBV27; tentative D call: TRBD1 (6 bases). In germline, CDR1 is MNHEY, CDR2 SMNVEV (reference sequence). CDR3 size: 16 residues. V was clipped by 2 bases and J by 0 bases, with 12 bases between them. CDR3 in DNA: TGTGCCAGCAGTTTACAGGGGCCCGGTAGCACAGATACGCAGTATTTT. Translating it yields CASSLQGPGSTDTQYF.

The genes are TRBV4-1 and TRBJ1-1; D is unclear. Germline V lookup: CDR1 MGHRA, CDR2 YSYEKL. V lost 6 bases and J 6 bases, leaving 23 bases between the germline ends. CDR3 size: 16 residues. CDR3 protein: CASRGDSTREYAEAFF. CDR3 DNA sequence: TGCGCCAGCAGGGGAGATTCAACCCGTGAGTACGCTGAAGCTTTCTTT.

This sequence joins TRBV6-2 or TRBV6-3 and TRBJ2-3, with TRBD2 matching over 11 bases. CDR1 and CDR2 (germline): MNHEY, SVGEGT. The CDR3 is 16 residues long. Trimming at V came to 4 bases and at J to 0 bases, leaving 3 bases not matched to a gene. The CDR3: CASSSWTSGSTDTQYF. Here the CDR3 DNA reads TGTGCCAGCAGTTCCTGGACTAGCGGGAGCACAGATACGCAGTATTTT.

V is TRBV6-2 or TRBV6-3 and J is TRBJ1-6, with unresolved D. CDR3 length: 13 residues. Germline CDR1 is MNHEY and CDR2 is SVGEGT. V gave up 6 bases and J gave up 5 bases, with 8 bases separating them. As DNA, the CDR3 is TGTGCCAGCAGCCAAGACCATAATTCACCCCTCCACTTT. Amino acids: CASSQDHNSPLHF.

The rearrangement links TRBV24-1 to TRBJ1-2; 7 bases fit TRBD1. The V gene end was trimmed by 10 bases and the J gene end by 3 bases; junction bases not matched to a gene: 7. This CDR3 has 13 residues. Germline V gives CDR1 KGHDR, CDR2 SFDVKD. As DNA, the CDR3 is TGTGCCACTCAGGACAGGTACTACTATGGCTACACCTTC. Protein product: CATQDRYYYGYTF.

V and J are TRBV18 and TRBJ1-1; unclear D gene. Germline lookup yields CDR1 KGHSH and CDR2 LQKENI. This CDR3 has 14 amino acids. V gave up 6 bases and J gave up 0 bases, with 11 bases separating them. The CDR3 is CASSTSRLNTEAFF. DNA of the CDR3: TGTGCCAGCTCCACGAGTAGGTTGAACACTGAAGCTTTCTTT.

This chain links TRBV4-1 with TRBJ1-4; 8 bases are a match to TRBD1. CDR1 MGHRA and CDR2 YSYEKL come from the germline V gene. The J segment lost 8 bases and the V segment lost 3 bases, leaving 8 bases of the junction unmatched. The CDR3 length is 15 residues. The CDR3, as DNA: TGCGCCAGCAGCCACGGACAGGGAAAGGGGGAAAAACTGTTTTTT. This encodes CASSHGQGKGEKLFF.

The chain has TRBV23-1 and TRBJ2-1; 7 bases line up with TRBD1. TRBV23-1 is given ORF status, its function remaining uncertain. The CDR3 spans 16 residues. The trim removed 6 bases at V and 3 bases at J, leaving 11 bases unmatched. The CDR3 DNA is TGCGCCAGCAGGGGCCTGACAGGGCGGTACTACAATGAGCAGTTCTTC. Its protein product is CASRGLTGRYYNEQFF.

V and J are TRBV5-6 and TRBJ1-5, with D perhaps matching TRBD1 (6 bases). The V gene's germline CDR1 is SGHDT and CDR2 YYEEEE. The CDR3 is 14 residues long. With 4 bases removed from V and 3 bases from J, the gap between germline ends came to 11 bases. DNA for the CDR3: TGTGCCAGCAGCCAACGGACAGCCAATCAGCCCCAGCATTTT. As protein: CASSQRTANQPQHF.

V gene TRBV15 combines with J gene TRBJ2-7; the D is unclear. The CDR3 has 14 amino acids. The V and J ends lost 3 bases and 3 bases respectively, with 12 bases between them. Germline CDR1 is LNHNV and CDR2 is YYDKDF (reference sequence). The CDR3 loop is CATSRSWNSYEQYV. The CDR3 nucleotides are TGTGCCACCAGCAGGTCCTGGAACAGCTACGAGCAGTACGTC.

The gene calls are TRBV30 and TRBJ2-1; a weak D match, TRBD1 (5 bases). V lost 4 bases and J 7 bases, leaving 17 bases between the germline ends. Germline CDR1 reads GTSNPN; CDR2 reads SVGIG (reference sequence). The CDR3 loop spans 14 amino acids. CDR3 sequence reads: CAWMAPEGDNEQFF. The CDR3 region has the DNA TGTGCCTGGATGGCCCCGGAAGGGGATAATGAGCAGTTCTTC.

This chain joins TRBV27 and TRBJ1-1, with 7 positions matching TRBD1. V lost 3 bases to trimming and J lost 5 bases; unmatched junction nucleotides: 6. The CDR3 has 14 residues. Germline assignment: CDR1 MNHEY and CDR2 SMNVEV (reference sequence). The CDR3 loop reads CASSLNRGWTEAFF. CDR3 bases: TGTGCCAGCAGTTTGAACAGGGGATGGACTGAAGCTTTCTTT.

The J gene is TRBJ1-2, the V gene TRBV12-3 or TRBV12-4, with 7 bases aligning to TRBD1. J gave up 4 bases and V 7 bases, and 6 bases lay outside the gene matches. The CDR3 extends over 13 amino acids. The CDR3 DNA is TGTGCCAGCAATCAGGGGGAAGCCTATGGCTACACCTTC. It encodes CASNQGEAYGYTF.

This chain's CDR3 is CASGGLDGYTQYF. The CDR3 DNA sequence: TGTGCTAGTGGTGGACTGGACGGATATACGCAGTATTTT. The chain joins TRBV12-5 to TRBJ2-3, with D perhaps TRBD2 (5 bases). The CDR3 contains 13 residues. The V and J ends lost 5 bases and 7 bases respectively, with 13 bases between them. The germline V gene encodes CDR1 LGHNT and CDR2 FRNRAP.

The rearrangement joins TRBV7-6 to TRBJ2-7, with 10 bases matching TRBD1. V lost 2 bases to trimming and J lost 6 bases; unmatched junction nucleotides: 10. In germline, CDR1 is SGHVS, CDR2 FNYEAQ. This CDR3 is built from 16 residues. The CDR3 here is CASSLWTGGQLREQYV. The DNA for the CDR3 is TGTGCCAGCAGCTTATGGACAGGGGGTCAACTACGCGAGCAGTACGTC.

The chain recombines TRBV20-1 with TRBJ1-1, with a tentative D call TRBD1 (6 bases). The length of the CDR3 is 12 residues. Trimming took 2 bases from V and 6 from J, leaving 10 bases between them. Germline loops: CDR1 DFQATT, CDR2 SNEGSKA (reference sequence). The chain's CDR3 is CSARKGVSEAFF. The CDR3 DNA sequence: TGCAGTGCTAGAAAGGGGGTTTCTGAAGCTTTCTTT.